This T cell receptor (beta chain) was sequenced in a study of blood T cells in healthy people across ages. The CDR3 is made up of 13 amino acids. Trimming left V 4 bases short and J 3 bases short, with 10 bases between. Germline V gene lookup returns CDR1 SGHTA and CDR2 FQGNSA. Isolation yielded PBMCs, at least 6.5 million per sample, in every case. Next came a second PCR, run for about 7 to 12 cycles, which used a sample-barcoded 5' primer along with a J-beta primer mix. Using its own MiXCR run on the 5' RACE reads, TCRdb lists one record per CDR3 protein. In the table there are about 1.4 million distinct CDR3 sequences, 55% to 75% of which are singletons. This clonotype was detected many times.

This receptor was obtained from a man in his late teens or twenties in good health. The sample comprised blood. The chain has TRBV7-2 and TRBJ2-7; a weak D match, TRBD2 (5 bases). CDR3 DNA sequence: TGTGCCAGCAGCTCATCTAGCAGCTACGAGCAGTACTTC. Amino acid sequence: CASSSSSSYEQYF.